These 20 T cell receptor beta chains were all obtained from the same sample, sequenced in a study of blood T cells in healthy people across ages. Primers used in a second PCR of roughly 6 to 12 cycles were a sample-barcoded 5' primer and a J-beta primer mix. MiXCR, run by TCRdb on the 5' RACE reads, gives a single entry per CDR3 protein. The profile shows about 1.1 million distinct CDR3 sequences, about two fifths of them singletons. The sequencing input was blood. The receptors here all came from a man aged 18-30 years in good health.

The CDR3 DNA reads as TGCGCCAGCAGCCGGACCGGGACGGTGAACACTGAAGCTTTCTTT. Translation: CASSRTGTVNTEAFF. V usage is TRBV4-3 and J usage is TRBJ1-1; D is possibly TRBD1 (5 bases). CDR1 and CDR2 (germline): LGHNA, YSLEER. The V end lost 4 bases, the J end lost 0 bases, and 12 bases lay between the germline ends. The CDR3 has 15 amino acids.

The CDR3 nucleotides read TGTGCCAGCAGCCCACCGACCTACAGGGGGAGGACTGAAGCTTTCTTT. The encoded protein is CASSPPTYRGRTEAFF. This chain connects TRBV12-3 or TRBV12-4 to TRBJ1-1, with 8 positions matching TRBD1. The CDR3 totals 16 residues. Trimming took 6 bases from V and 5 from J; bases not matched to a gene: 14.

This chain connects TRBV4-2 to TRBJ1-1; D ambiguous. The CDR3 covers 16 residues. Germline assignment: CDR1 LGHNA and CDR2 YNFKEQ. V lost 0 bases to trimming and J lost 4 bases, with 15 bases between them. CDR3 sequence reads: CASSQDGGRGITEAFF. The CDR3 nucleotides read TGTGCCAGCAGCCAAGATGGCGGCAGAGGAATCACTGAAGCTTTCTTT.

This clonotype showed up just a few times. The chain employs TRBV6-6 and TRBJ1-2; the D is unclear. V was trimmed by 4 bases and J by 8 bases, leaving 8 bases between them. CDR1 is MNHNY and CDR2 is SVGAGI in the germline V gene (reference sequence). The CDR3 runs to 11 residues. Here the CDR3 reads CASSFDTGYTF. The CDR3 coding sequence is TGTGCCAGCAGTTTCGACACGGGCTACACCTTC.

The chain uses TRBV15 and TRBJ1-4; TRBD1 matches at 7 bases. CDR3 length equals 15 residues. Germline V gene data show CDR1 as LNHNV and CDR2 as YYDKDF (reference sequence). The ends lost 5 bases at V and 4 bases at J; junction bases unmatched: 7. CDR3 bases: TGTGCCACCAGCCTCAGGGACAGATTTAATGAAAAACTGTTTTTT. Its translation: CATSLRDRFNEKLFF.

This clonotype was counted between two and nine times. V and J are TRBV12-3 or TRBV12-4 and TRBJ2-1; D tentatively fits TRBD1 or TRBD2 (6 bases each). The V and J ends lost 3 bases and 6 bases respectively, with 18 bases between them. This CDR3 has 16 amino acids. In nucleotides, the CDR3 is TGTGCCAGCAGTTTGTTAGGGGGGTACCAAGGCAATGAGCAGTTCTTC. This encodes CASSLLGGYQGNEQFF.

DNA for the CDR3: TGCGCCAGCAGCACCGGGGACAGTACCAACTATGGCTACACCTTC. Translated: CASSTGDSTNYGYTF. This sequence joins TRBV5-1 and TRBJ1-2, with 7 nucleotides matching TRBD1. Germline assignment: CDR1 SGHRS and CDR2 YFSETQ. V lost 4 bases, J lost 2 bases, and 8 bases stayed unmatched. There are 15 residues in the CDR3.

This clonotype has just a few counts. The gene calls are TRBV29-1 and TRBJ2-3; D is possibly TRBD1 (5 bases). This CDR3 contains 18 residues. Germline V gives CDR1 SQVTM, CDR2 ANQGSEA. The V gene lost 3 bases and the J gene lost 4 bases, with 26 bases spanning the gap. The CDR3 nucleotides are TGCAGCGTTGACGAGGAGCAGTATGGCAGGGAAAAGTCAGATACGCAGTATTTT. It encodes CSVDEEQYGREKSDTQYF.

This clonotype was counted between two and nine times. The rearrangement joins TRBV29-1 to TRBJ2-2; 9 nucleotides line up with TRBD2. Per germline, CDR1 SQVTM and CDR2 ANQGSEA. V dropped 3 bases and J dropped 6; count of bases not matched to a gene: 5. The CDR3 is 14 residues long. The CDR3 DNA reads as TGCAGCGTTGAGTACGGACTAGCGTCCGGGGAGCTGTTTTTT. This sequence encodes CSVEYGLASGELFF.

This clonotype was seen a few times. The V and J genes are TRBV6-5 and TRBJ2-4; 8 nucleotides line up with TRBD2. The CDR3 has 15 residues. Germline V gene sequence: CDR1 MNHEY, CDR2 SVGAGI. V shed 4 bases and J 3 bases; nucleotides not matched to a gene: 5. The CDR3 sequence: CASSSSGGGKNIQYF. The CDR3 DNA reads TGTGCCAGCAGTTCCAGCGGGGGCGGCAAAAACATTCAGTACTTC.

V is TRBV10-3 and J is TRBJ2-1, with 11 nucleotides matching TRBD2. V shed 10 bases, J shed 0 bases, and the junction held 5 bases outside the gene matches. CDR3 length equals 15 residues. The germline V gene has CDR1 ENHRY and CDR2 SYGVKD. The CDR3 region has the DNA TGTGCCACCAGACTAGCGGGGAACTCCTACAATGAGCAGTTCTTC. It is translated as CATRLAGNSYNEQFF.

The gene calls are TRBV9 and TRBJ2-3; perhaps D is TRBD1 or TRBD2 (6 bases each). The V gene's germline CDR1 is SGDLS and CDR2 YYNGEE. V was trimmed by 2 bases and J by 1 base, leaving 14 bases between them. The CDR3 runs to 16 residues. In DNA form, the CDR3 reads TGTGCCAGCAGCGTCTCATCTCGGGGGCGCACAGATACGCAGTATTTT. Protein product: CASSVSSRGRTDTQYF.

The CDR3 nucleotides read TGTGCTAGTGGTGTACGAGCGGGGGGGAAGACCCAGTACTTC. Its protein product is CASGVRAGGKTQYF. The chain uses TRBV12-5 and TRBJ2-7, with 10 bases aligning to TRBD2. The assigned J gene may be wrong: the sequence end matches TRBJ2-5 better. Germline V gene lookup returns CDR1 LGHNT and CDR2 FRNRAP. CDR3 length: 14 amino acids.

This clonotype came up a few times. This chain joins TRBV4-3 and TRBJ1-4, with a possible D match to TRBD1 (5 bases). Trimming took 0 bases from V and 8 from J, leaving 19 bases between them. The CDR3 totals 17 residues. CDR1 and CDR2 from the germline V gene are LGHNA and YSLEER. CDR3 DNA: TGCGCCAGCAGCCAAGATGGGATTGGATCAAAGGGGGAAAAACTGTTTTTT. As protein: CASSQDGIGSKGEKLFF.

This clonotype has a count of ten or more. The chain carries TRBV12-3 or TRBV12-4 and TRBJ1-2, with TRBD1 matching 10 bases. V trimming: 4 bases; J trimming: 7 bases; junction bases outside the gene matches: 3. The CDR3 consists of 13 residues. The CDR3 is CASSSGTGVGYTF. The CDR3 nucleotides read TGTGCCAGCAGTTCCGGGACAGGGGTTGGCTACACCTTC.

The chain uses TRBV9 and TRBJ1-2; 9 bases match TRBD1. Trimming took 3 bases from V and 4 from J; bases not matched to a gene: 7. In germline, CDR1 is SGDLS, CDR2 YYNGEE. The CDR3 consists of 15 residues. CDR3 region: CASSAGTGKSYGYTF. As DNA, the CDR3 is TGTGCCAGCAGCGCCGGGACAGGGAAGAGCTATGGCTACACCTTC.

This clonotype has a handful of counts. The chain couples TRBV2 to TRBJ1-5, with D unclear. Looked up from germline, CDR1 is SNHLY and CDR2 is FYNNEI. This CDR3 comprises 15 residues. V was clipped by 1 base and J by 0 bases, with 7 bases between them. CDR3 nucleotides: TGTGCCAGCAGTGAAGACAGCTATAGCAATCAGCCCCAGCATTTT. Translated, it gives CASSEDSYSNQPQHF.

In DNA, the CDR3 is TGTGCCAGCAGCTTAGACAGGGGGCGGGATGGCACTGAAGCTTTCTTT. Its protein is CASSLDRGRDGTEAFF. The chain links TRBV7-2 to TRBJ1-1; 9 bases agree with TRBD1. V shed 1 base and J 4 bases; nucleotides not matched to a gene: 7. The CDR3 is made up of 16 amino acids. Germline CDR1 SGHTA, CDR2 FQGNSA.

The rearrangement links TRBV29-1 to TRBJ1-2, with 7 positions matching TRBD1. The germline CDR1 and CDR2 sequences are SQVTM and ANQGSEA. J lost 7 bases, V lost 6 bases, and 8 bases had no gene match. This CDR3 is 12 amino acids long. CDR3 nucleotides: TGCAGCGTGCCCGGGACAGTCCTTGGCTACACCTTC. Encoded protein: CSVPGTVLGYTF. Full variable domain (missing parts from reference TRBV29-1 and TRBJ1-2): SAVISQKPSRDICQRGTSLTIQCQVDSQVTMMFWYRQQPGQSLTLIATANQGSEATYESGFVIDKFPISRPNLTFSTLTVSNMSPEDSSIYLCSVPGTVLGYTFGSGTRLTVV.

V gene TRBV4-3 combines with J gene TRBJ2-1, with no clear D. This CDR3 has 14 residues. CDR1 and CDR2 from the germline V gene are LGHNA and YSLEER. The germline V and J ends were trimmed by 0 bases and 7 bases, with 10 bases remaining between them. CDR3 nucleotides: TGCGCCAGCAGCCAAGAAGAAGACCTTAATGAGCAGTTCTTC. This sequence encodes CASSQEEDLNEQFF.